This T cell receptor (beta chain) was obtained from a study of shared T cell receptors in the human thymus. V gave up 4 bases and J gave up 4 bases, with 16 bases separating them. The CDR3 consists of 15 residues. Per germline, CDR1 SGHDN and CDR2 FVKESK. Method: immunoSEQ multiplex PCR; TCRdb's copy keeps in-frame clones and lacks some. Of roughly 560,000 clones listed, around 78% are singletons. These records were also assigned to another study, of human thymus T cells. Turning to that study: The study used thymus tissue resected during corrective heart surgery. Biased V and J segment usage appeared in thymus and peripheral blood. Related studies found that unrelated individuals share highly overlapping thymic repertoires.

What was sequenced was thymocytes. The clonotype was recovered from a boy in the first two years of life with a congenital heart defect. This chain links TRBV14 with TRBJ2-5; D gene uncertain. The CDR3 sequence: CASSPSYASLETQYF. CDR3 nucleotide sequence: TGTGCCAGCAGCCCCTCCTATGCCTCACTAGAGACCCAGTACTTC.